The clone carrying this TCR beta chain has a single count. The data were obtained in a study of blood T cell repertoires in COVID-19. After removal of 5 bases from V and 1 base from J, the junction contained 9 bases not matched to a gene. Per the germline V gene, CDR1 is SEHNR and CDR2 is FQNEAQ (reference sequence). The CDR3 extends over 19 amino acids. The table came from immunoSEQ multiplex PCR; TCRdb's copy has only in-frame clones and leaves some out. The table shows under 130,000 clones, with approximately 69% occurring only once. What was sequenced was peripheral blood. This receptor was obtained from a man at least 80 years old with acute or convalescent COVID-19. The V call is TRBV7-9, the J call TRBJ2-2; 14 bases are shared with TRBD2. Written as DNA, the CDR3 is TGTGCCAGCAGCCGCATGACTAGCGGGAGGGCCGGGAACACCGGGGAGCTGTTTTTT. It is translated as CASSRMTSGRAGNTGELFF.